Presented here are 27 T cell receptor beta chains from one specimen sequenced in a study of T cells in Graves' hyperthyroidism and ophthalmopathy. The TCR beta CDR3 regions underwent amplification using RNA transcripts as the source. The HTBI primer set served for first-round RT-PCR of the TCR CDR3. TCRdb reprocessed the multiplex PCR reads via MiXCR and lists one record per CDR3 protein. Among approximately 700,000 distinct CDR3 sequences listed, roughly 15% were seen once. Source material: blood. Source of these receptors: a man between 18 and 35 years old with Graves' hyperthyroidism.

The V and J genes are TRBV5-1 and TRBJ1-2, with D possibly matching TRBD1 (5 bases). CDR1 SGHRS and CDR2 YFSETQ come from the germline V gene. The ends were cut back, 4 bases at V and 1 base at J, with 11 bases in the middle. This CDR3 has 14 residues. This chain's CDR3 is CASSRGVDNYGYTF. In DNA form, the CDR3 reads TGCGCCAGCAGCCGGGGGGTGGATAACTATGGCTACACCTTC.

This clonotype was found a few times. The chain combines TRBV4-2 with TRBJ2-7; D might be TRBD1 (6 bases). Per the germline V gene, CDR1 is LGHNA and CDR2 is YNFKEQ. This CDR3 region has 14 residues. V lost 4 bases to trimming and J lost 6 bases, with 16 bases between them. The CDR3 DNA is TGTGCCAGCAGCCCGCTAGGGGGAGACCTCGAGCAGTACTTC. This codes for CASSPLGGDLEQYF.

The sample holds a few counts of this clonotype. The CDR3 here is CASPRRRGGRESNQPQHF. The CDR3 nucleotides are TGTGCCAGCCCCCGTAGAAGGGGGGGTCGGGAAAGCAATCAGCCCCAGCATTTT. The chain employs TRBV7-6 and TRBJ1-5, with D tentatively TRBD1 (6 bases). V was trimmed by 8 bases and J by 1 base, leaving 24 bases between them. CDR3 length: 18 residues. Germline lookup yields CDR1 SGHVS and CDR2 FNYEAQ.

The J gene is TRBJ2-7, the V gene TRBV10-3; TRBD1 agrees at 9 bases. In germline, CDR1 is ENHRY, CDR2 SYGVKD. CDR3 length: 13 residues. V dropped 4 bases and J dropped 5; count of bases not matched to a gene: 3. The CDR3 sequence: CAISGTGDDEQYF. The DNA of the CDR3 is TGTGCCATCAGTGGGACAGGGGACGACGAGCAGTACTTC.

This clonotype turned up a few times. The chain has TRBV3-1 and TRBJ2-1; D not resolved. Trimming shortened V by 4 bases and J by 10 bases, and 11 bases separated the two germline ends. The length of the CDR3 is 12 residues. The germline V gene has CDR1 LGHDT and CDR2 YNNKEL (reference sequence). The CDR3 DNA reads TGTGCCAGCAGCCCCAACCTAGGCGAGCAGTTCTTC. Translating gives CASSPNLGEQFF.

The chain combines TRBV5-1 with TRBJ1-6, with 10 nucleotides matching TRBD1. Germline V gene sequence: CDR1 SGHRS, CDR2 YFSETQ. This CDR3 has 14 residues. Trimming took 3 bases from V and 9 from J; bases not matched to a gene: 3. As DNA, the CDR3 is TGCGCCAGCAGCTCCGGGACAGGGGCTTCACCCCTCCACTTT. Its translation: CASSSGTGASPLHF.

The chain uses TRBV5-5 and TRBJ2-1; D might be TRBD2 (6 bases). Trimming took off 0 bases at V and 6 bases at J, with 16 bases between the two ends. The V gene's germline CDR1 is SGHKS and CDR2 YYEKEE (reference sequence). The CDR3 has 16 amino acids. In nucleotides, the CDR3 is TGTGCCAGCAGCTTGGCGGGAGCCCCATCAGGCAATGAGCAGTTCTTC. As protein: CASSLAGAPSGNEQFF.

The chain uses TRBV3-1 and TRBJ2-2; TRBD2 aligns across 14 bases. Germline CDR1 reads LGHDT; CDR2 reads YNNKEL (reference sequence). V lost 4 bases and J lost 2; bases outside the gene matches: 6. This CDR3 is 18 amino acids long. CDR3 sequence reads: CASSPRLAGGPNTGELFF. The CDR3 DNA reads TGTGCCAGCAGCCCTAGACTAGCGGGAGGGCCCAACACCGGGGAGCTGTTTTTT.

The chain joins TRBV4-1 to TRBJ2-7, with D unresolved. The CDR3 has 16 residues. The germline gives CDR1 MGHRA, CDR2 YSYEKL. Trimming stripped 0 bases from V and 0 bases from J, with 12 bases between. DNA for the CDR3: TGCGCCAGCAGCCAAGAAAGCGACGGCAACTCCTACGAGCAGTACTTC. Protein sequence: CASSQESDGNSYEQYF.

The chain is built from TRBV5-1 and TRBJ2-1, with 16 bases that match TRBD2. The assigned J gene may be wrong: the sequence end matches TRBJ2-7 better. The CDR3 contains 16 residues. From germline, CDR1 is SGHRS and CDR2 YFSETQ. For the CDR3, the DNA is TGCGCCAGCAGCGGGACTAGCGGGAGGGCCGGTAATGAGCAGTACTTC. Translation gives CASSGTSGRAGNEQYF.

The sample holds many counts of this clonotype. The chain joins TRBV28 to TRBJ2-7; possible D gene TRBD1, 6 bases. Trimming stripped 4 bases from V and 2 bases from J, with 15 bases between. The CDR3 spans 15 residues. Germline V gene sequence: CDR1 MDHEN, CDR2 SYDVKM. In DNA form, the CDR3 reads TGTGCCAGCAGTTCTTCTTCAGGGGCCCCCTACGAGCAGTACTTC. The encoded protein is CASSSSSGAPYEQYF.

This clonotype came up a few times. The CDR3 reads CATSRGRGRFDSPLHF. The CDR3 DNA is TGTGCCACCAGCAGGGGCAGGGGGCGATTTGATTCACCCCTCCACTTT. The chain employs TRBV15 and TRBJ1-6; 8 bases agree with TRBD1. J gave up 8 bases and V 3 bases, and 9 bases lay outside the gene matches. Germline V gene data show CDR1 as LNHNV and CDR2 as YYDKDF (reference sequence). The CDR3 is 16 amino acids.

This clonotype appeared many times. This chain uses TRBV12-3 or TRBV12-4 with TRBJ2-3; the match to TRBD2 covers 9 bases. The V gene end was trimmed by 7 bases and the J gene end by 6 bases; junction bases not matched to a gene: 11. The CDR3 is made up of 15 amino acids. The CDR3 protein is CASTFRLAGVDTQYF. CDR3 nucleotide sequence: TGTGCCAGCACTTTTCGTTTAGCGGGAGTTGATACGCAGTATTTT.

V gene TRBV27 combines with J gene TRBJ2-7; D perhaps matches TRBD2 (7 bases). Germline V lookup: CDR1 MNHEY, CDR2 SMNVEV (reference sequence). Trimming took off 6 bases at V and 3 bases at J, with 21 bases between the two ends. This CDR3 is built from 16 residues. CDR3 DNA: TGTGCCAGCAGCCTTATAGGGGGAGGGGGTTACTACGAGCAGTACTTC. It specifies CASSLIGGGGYYEQYF.

This clonotype was seen only a few times. The chain couples TRBV19 to TRBJ2-1; no definite D call. Deletions cut 2 bases from V and 0 bases from J, with 11 bases between. The length of the CDR3 is 16 residues. Germline V CDR1 and CDR2: LNHDA, SQIVND (reference sequence). The CDR3 protein is CASSIMGLSSYNEQFF. CDR3 DNA sequence: TGTGCCAGTAGTATAATGGGGTTAAGCTCCTACAATGAGCAGTTCTTC.

This clonotype was seen ten or more times. V gene TRBV7-3 combines with J gene TRBJ2-7; D unresolved. The V gene lost 5 bases and the J gene lost 1 base, with 15 bases spanning the gap. The CDR3 is 15 residues long. Germline V gene data show CDR1 as SGHTA and CDR2 as FQGTGA. This chain's CDR3 is CASSDDAPVSYEQYF. In DNA form, the CDR3 reads TGTGCCAGCAGCGACGACGCTCCGGTGTCCTACGAGCAGTACTTC.

This clonotype was detected ten times or more. The chain is built from TRBV2 and TRBJ1-6; D gene unclear. CDR3 length: 18 residues. V lost 1 base and J lost 0, with 13 bases in between. Germline-derived CDR1 and CDR2 are SNHLY and FYNNEI. This chain's CDR3 is CASSEEDEHSSYNSPLHF. The DNA for the CDR3 is TGTGCCAGCAGTGAAGAGGACGAGCATTCCTCCTATAATTCACCCCTCCACTTT.

This clonotype was picked up many times. The chain links TRBV2 to TRBJ2-7, with 10 bases lining up with TRBD1. Germline V CDR1 and CDR2: SNHLY, FYNNEI. This CDR3 contains 15 residues. V was clipped by 4 bases and J by 2 bases; unmatched bases: 5. CDR3 residues: CASSADRGETYEQYF. The CDR3 bases are TGTGCCAGCAGTGCGGACAGGGGGGAGACCTACGAGCAGTACTTC.

This clonotype was counted only a few times. The chain joins TRBV6-1 to TRBJ2-7, with D perhaps matching TRBD2 (6 bases). The germline V gene encodes CDR1 MNHNS and CDR2 SASEGT. CDR3 size: 16 residues. The V gene lost 0 bases and the J gene lost 1 base, with 13 bases spanning the gap. CDR3 in DNA: TGTGCCAGCAGTGAAGCCGATCGGGACTGGTCCTACGAGCAGTACTTC. Amino acid sequence: CASSEADRDWSYEQYF.

This clonotype was counted only a few times. The gene calls are TRBV6-2 or TRBV6-3 and TRBJ2-3, with TRBD1 matching 7 bases. CDR3 size: 15 residues. The germline V gene encodes CDR1 MNHEY and CDR2 SVGEGT. Germline trimming cut 3 bases from V and 3 bases from J; bases unmatched to any gene: 6. The CDR3 nucleotides read TGTGCCAGCAGTTATGTCGGCAGGGGGACAGATACGCAGTATTTT. Protein: CASSYVGRGTDTQYF.

This clonotype was seen at least ten times. V usage is TRBV2 and J usage is TRBJ2-7; no firm D call. Germline V gene data show CDR1 as SNHLY and CDR2 as FYNNEI. The ends were cut back, 7 bases at V and 1 base at J, with 8 bases in the middle. This CDR3 contains 12 residues. The DNA of the CDR3 is TGTGCCAGCAAGGGCGAATCCTACGAGCAGTACTTC. This translates into CASKGESYEQYF.

In this sample, this clonotype turned up once. The junction shows a germline mismatch at one end, possibly a read error. This chain uses TRBV20-1 with TRBJ2-5, with 11 bases aligning to TRBD2. Germline V CDR1 and CDR2: DFQATT, SNEGSKA (reference sequence). The CDR3 consists of 14 residues. As DNA, the CDR3 is TGCAGTGCTAGAGAACTAGCGGGAGTTGAGACCCGGTACTTC. Translation: CSARELAGVETRYF.

The chain joins TRBV11-2 to TRBJ2-5; possibly TRBD2 for D (6 bases). Trimming pared 5 bases from V and 1 base from J, leaving 8 bases between. The CDR3 covers 13 residues. Germline CDR1 is SGHAT and CDR2 is FQNNGV. As DNA, the CDR3 is TGTGCCAGCAGCGGGACTCTCCAAGAGACCCAGTACTTC. Protein sequence: CASSGTLQETQYF. Full variable domain (rest looked up from reference TRBV11-2 and TRBJ2-5): EAGVAQSPRYKIIEKRQSVAFWCNPISGHATLYWYQQILGQGPKLLIQFQNNGVVDDSQLPKDRFSAERLKGVDSTLKIQPAKLEDSAVYLCASSGTLQETQYFGPGTRLLVL.

This clonotype was counted at least ten times. V gene TRBV20-1 combines with J gene TRBJ2-5, with D perhaps matching TRBD1 (6 bases). This CDR3 comprises 11 residues. The germline CDR1 and CDR2 sequences are DFQATT and SNEGSKA (reference sequence). Here the CDR3 reads CSLQGWETQYF. The CDR3 nucleotides read TGCAGCTTACAGGGTTGGGAGACCCAGTACTTC.

The chain has TRBV6-1 and TRBJ1-1, with D possibly matching TRBD1 (6 bases). Trimming removed 11 bases from V and 3 bases from J, with 19 bases in between. The CDR3 covers 14 residues. The V gene's germline CDR1 is MNHNS and CDR2 SASEGT. CDR3 sequence reads: CAVKDSPRDTEAFF. The DNA for the CDR3 is TGTGCCGTTAAGGACAGCCCGCGTGACACTGAAGCTTTCTTT.

At least ten counts were recorded for this clonotype. The V and J genes are TRBV2 and TRBJ2-1; no reliable D call. The CDR3 has 10 residues. V dropped 6 bases and J dropped 9 bases, with 6 bases sitting between them. Per germline, CDR1 SNHLY and CDR2 FYNNEI. Here the CDR3 DNA reads TGTGCCAGCAGGCCGGGTGAGCAGTTCTTC. This codes for CASRPGEQFF. Full variable domain (missing parts from reference TRBV2 and TRBJ2-1): EPEVTQTPSHQVTQMGQEVILRCVPISNHLYFYWYRQILGQKVEFLVSFYNNEISEKSEIFDDQFSVERPDGSNFTLKIRSTKLEDSAMYFCASRPGEQFFGPGTRLTVL.

This clonotype was detected ten times or more. V and J are TRBV3-1 and TRBJ1-1, with D uncertain. V gave up 5 bases and J gave up 1 base, with 2 bases separating them. CDR3 length: 11 residues. The germline gives CDR1 LGHDT, CDR2 YNNKEL (reference sequence). Here the CDR3 reads CASSTNTEAFF. In nucleotides, the CDR3 is TGTGCCAGCAGCACGAACACTGAAGCTTTCTTT. Full variable domain (remainder filled in from reference TRBV3-1 and TRBJ1-1): DTAVSQTPKYLVTQMGNDKSIKCEQNLGHDTMYWYKQDSKKFLKIMFSYNNKELIINETVPNRFSPKSPDKAHLNLHINSLELGDSAVYFCASSTNTEAFFGQGTRLTVV.